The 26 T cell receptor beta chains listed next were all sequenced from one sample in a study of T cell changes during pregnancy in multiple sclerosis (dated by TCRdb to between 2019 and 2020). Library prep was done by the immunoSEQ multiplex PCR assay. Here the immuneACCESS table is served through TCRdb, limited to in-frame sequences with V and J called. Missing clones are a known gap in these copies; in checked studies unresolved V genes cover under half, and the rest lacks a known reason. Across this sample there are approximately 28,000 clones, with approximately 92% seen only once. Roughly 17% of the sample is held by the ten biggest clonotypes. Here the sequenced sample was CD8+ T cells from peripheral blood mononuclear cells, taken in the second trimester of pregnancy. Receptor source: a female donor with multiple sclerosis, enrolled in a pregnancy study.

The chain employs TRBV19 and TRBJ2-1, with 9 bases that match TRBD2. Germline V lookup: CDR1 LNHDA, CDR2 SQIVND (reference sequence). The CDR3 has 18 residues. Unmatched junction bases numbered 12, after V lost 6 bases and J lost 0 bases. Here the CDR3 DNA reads TGTGCCAGTAGAGGGGAGACTAGCGGATCGAGCTCCTACAATGAGCAGTTCTTC. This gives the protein CASRGETSGSSSYNEQFF.

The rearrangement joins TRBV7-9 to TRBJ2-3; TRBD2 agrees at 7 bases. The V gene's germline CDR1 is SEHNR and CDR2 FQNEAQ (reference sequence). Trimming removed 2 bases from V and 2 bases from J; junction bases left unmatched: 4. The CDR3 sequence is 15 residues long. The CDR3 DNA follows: TGTGCCAGCAGCTTACCGGGGACTACCACAGATACGCAGTATTTT. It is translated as CASSLPGTTTDTQYF.

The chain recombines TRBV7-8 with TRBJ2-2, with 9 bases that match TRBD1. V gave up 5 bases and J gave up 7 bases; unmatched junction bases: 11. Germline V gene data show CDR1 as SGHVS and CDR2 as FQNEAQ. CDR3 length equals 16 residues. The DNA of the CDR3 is TGTGCCAGCAGCCCAACCGGGACAGGGTCGGTCGGGGAGCTGTTTTTT. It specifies CASSPTGTGSVGELFF.

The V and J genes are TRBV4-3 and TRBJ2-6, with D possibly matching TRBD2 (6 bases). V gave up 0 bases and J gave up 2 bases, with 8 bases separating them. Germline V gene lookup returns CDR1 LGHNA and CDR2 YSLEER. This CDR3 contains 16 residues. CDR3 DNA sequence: TGCGCCAGCAGCCAAGAGTCGGGGGCTGGGGCCAACGTCCTGACTTTC. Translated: CASSQESGAGANVLTF.

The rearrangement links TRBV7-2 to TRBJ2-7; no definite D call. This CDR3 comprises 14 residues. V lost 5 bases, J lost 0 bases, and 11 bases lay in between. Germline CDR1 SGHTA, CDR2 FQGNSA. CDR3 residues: CASSHYAGSYEQYF. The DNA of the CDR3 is TGTGCCAGCAGCCATTACGCCGGCTCCTACGAGCAGTACTTC. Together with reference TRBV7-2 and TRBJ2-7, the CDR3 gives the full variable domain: GAGVSQSPSNKVTEKGKDVELRCDPISGHTALYWYRQSLGQGLEFLIYFQGNSAPDKSGLPSDRFSAERTGGSVSTLTIQRTQQEDSAVYLCASSHYAGSYEQYFGPGTRLTVT.

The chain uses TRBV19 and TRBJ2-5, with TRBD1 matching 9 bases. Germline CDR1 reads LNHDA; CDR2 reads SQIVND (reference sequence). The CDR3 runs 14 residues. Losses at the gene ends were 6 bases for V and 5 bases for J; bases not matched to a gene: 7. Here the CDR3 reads CASRGQGEGETQYF. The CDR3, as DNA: TGTGCCAGTAGGGGACAGGGTGAGGGGGAGACCCAGTACTTC.

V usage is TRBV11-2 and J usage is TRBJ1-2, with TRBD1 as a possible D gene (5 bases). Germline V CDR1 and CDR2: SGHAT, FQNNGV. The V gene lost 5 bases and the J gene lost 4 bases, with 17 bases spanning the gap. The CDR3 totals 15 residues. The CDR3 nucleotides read TGTGCCAGCAGCCTGCCCGGGACCGGGAGCTATGGCTACACCTTC. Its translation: CASSLPGTGSYGYTF.

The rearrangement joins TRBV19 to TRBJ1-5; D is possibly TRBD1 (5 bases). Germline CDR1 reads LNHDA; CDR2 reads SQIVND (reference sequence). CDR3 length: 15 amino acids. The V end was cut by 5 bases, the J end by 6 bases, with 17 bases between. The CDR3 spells CASSDAGGNGQPQHF. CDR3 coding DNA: TGTGCCAGTAGTGATGCGGGGGGTAACGGTCAGCCCCAGCATTTT.

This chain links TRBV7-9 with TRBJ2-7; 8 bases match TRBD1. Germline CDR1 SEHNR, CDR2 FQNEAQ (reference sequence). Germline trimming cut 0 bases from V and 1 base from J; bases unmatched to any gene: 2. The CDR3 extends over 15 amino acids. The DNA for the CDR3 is TGTGCCAGCAGCTTAGCTCAGGGGGCGTCCTACGAGCAGTACTTC. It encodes CASSLAQGASYEQYF.

CDR3 bases: TGTGCCAGCAGCTTAGGTAGAGGGACACACACAGATACGCAGTATTTT. Residues: CASSLGRGTHTDTQYF. The rearrangement joins TRBV11-2 to TRBJ2-3, with a tentative D call TRBD1 (6 bases). V was cut by 1 base and J by 2 bases, with 13 bases left in between. Per germline, CDR1 SGHAT and CDR2 FQNNGV. The CDR3 is 16 residues long.

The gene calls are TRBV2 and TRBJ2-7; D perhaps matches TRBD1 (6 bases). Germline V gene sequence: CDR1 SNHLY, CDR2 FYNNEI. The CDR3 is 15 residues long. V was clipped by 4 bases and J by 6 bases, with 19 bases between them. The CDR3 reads CASSGVDSSSGEQYF. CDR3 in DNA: TGTGCCAGCAGTGGGGTGGACAGCTCATCGGGCGAGCAGTACTTC.

CDR3 residues: CASSMAGGTEAFF. The CDR3 DNA reads as TGTGCCAGTAGTATGGCAGGGGGCACTGAAGCTTTCTTT. The V and J genes are TRBV19 and TRBJ1-1; the match to TRBD1 covers 7 bases. Germline-derived CDR1 and CDR2 are LNHDA and SQIVND (reference sequence). The ends lost 3 bases at V and 4 bases at J; junction bases unmatched: 2. The CDR3 length is 13 residues.

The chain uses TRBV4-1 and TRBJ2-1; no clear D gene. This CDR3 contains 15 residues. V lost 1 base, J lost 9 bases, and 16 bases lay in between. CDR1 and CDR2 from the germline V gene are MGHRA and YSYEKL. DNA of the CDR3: TGCGCCAGCAGCCAAGGGGCAATAGGAAACGGTGAGCAGTTCTTC. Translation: CASSQGAIGNGEQFF.

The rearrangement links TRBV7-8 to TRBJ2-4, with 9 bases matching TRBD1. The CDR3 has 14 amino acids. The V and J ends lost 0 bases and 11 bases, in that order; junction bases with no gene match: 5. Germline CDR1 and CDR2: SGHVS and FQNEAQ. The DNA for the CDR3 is TGTGCCAGCAGCTTAGCAGGACAGGGGTGGGTTCAGTACTTC. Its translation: CASSLAGQGWVQYF.

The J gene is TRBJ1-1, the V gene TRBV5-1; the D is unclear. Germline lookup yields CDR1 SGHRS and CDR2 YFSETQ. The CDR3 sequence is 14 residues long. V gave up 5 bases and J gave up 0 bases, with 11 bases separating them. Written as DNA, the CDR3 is TGCGCCAGCAGGAGGGTAGAGTTGAACACTGAAGCTTTCTTT. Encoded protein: CASRRVELNTEAFF.

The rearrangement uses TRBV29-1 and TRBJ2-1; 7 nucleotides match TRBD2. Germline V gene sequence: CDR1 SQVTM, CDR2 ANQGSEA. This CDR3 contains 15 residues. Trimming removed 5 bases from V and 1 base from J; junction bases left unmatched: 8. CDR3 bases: TGCAGCGTTTTAGGGGAGGGGACTTCCTACAATGAGCAGTTCTTC. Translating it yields CSVLGEGTSYNEQFF.

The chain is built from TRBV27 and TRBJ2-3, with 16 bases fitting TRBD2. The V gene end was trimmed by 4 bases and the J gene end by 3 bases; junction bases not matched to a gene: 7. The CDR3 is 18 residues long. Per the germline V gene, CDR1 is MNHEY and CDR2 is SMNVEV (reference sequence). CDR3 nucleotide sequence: TGTGCCAGCAGTTCGGGACTAGCGGGAGGGTTGAGTACAGATACGCAGTATTTT. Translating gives CASSSGLAGGLSTDTQYF.

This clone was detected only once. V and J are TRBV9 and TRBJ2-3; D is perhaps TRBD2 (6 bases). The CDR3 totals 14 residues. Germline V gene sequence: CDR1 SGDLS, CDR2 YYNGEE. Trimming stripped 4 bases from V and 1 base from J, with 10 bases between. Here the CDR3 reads CASSKRGGTDTQYF. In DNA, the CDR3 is TGTGCCAGCAGCAAACGCGGGGGCACAGATACGCAGTATTTT.

The CDR3 reads CSVVAGVYNEQFF. The CDR3 DNA sequence: TGCAGCGTTGTGGCGGGAGTATACAATGAGCAGTTCTTC. V and J are TRBV29-1 and TRBJ2-1; 7 bases agree with TRBD2. Germline V lookup: CDR1 SQVTM, CDR2 ANQGSEA. Trimming cost V 4 bases and J 4 bases; bases outside gene matches: 4. CDR3 length: 13 amino acids.

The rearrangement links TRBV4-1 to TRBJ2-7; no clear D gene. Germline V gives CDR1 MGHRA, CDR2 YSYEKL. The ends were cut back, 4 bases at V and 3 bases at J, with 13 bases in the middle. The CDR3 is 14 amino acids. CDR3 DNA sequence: TGCGCCAGCAGCCTCGACGTGAGGAACTACGAGCAGTACTTC. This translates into CASSLDVRNYEQYF.

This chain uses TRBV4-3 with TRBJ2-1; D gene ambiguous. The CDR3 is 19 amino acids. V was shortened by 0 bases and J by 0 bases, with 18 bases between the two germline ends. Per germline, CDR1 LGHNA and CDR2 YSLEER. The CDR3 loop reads CASSQDTLPTTSSYNEQFF. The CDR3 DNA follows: TGCGCCAGCAGCCAAGATACCCTACCTACCACGAGCTCCTACAATGAGCAGTTCTTC.

The CDR3 loop reads CASSLPGHLIGNTIYF. The CDR3 nucleotides read TGTGCCAGCTCACTACCGGGACACCTTATCGGGAACACCATATATTTT. This chain links TRBV18 with TRBJ1-3, with D possibly matching TRBD1 (6 bases). CDR3 length: 16 amino acids. Germline-derived CDR1 and CDR2 are KGHSH and LQKENI. The ends were cut back, 4 bases at V and 7 bases at J, with 20 bases in the middle. Full variable domain (outside the CDR3, taken from reference TRBV18 and TRBJ1-3): NAGVMQNPRHLVRRRGQEARLRCSPMKGHSHVYWYRQLPEEGLKFMVYLQKENIIDESGMPKERFSAEFPKEGPSILRIQQVVRGDSAAYFCASSLPGHLIGNTIYFGEGSWLTVV.

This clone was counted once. The CDR3 region has the DNA TGTGCCAGCAGCCCAGAAAACACTGAAGCTTTCTTT. This sequence encodes CASSPENTEAFF. The rearrangement uses TRBV9 and TRBJ1-1; D call uncertain. The CDR3 is 12 residues long. Germline V CDR1 and CDR2: SGDLS, YYNGEE. V was trimmed by 4 bases and J by 2 bases, leaving 6 bases between them. The whole variable domain, remainder taken from reference TRBV9 and TRBJ1-1, is DSGVTQTPKHLITATGQRVTLRCSPRSGDLSVYWYQQSLDQGLQFLIQYYNGEERAKGNILERFSAQQFPDLHSELNLSSLELGDSALYFCASSPENTEAFFGQGTRLTVV.

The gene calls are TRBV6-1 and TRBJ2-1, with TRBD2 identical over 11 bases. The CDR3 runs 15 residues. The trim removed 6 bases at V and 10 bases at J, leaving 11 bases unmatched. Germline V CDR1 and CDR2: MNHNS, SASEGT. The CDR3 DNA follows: TGTGCCAGCAGGGCTCTAGCGGGAGGTTCCGTGGAGCAGTTCTTC. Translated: CASRALAGGSVEQFF.

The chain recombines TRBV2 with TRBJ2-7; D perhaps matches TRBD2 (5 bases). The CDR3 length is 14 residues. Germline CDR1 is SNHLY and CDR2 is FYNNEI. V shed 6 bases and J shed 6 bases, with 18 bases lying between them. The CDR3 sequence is CASRSRTAGSEQYF. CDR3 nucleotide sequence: TGTGCCAGCAGGTCCAGGACCGCTGGGAGCGAGCAGTACTTC.

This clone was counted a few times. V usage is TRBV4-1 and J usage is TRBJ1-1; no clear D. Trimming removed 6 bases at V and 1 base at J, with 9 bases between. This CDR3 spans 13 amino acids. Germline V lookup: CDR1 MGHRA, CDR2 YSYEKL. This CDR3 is CASSLTSNTEAFF. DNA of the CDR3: TGCGCCAGCAGTCTGACATCGAACACTGAAGCTTTCTTT.